This is a list of T cell receptor beta chains from one sample in a study of blood T cell repertoires in COVID-19. Libraries were prepared by immunoSEQ multiplex PCR; TCRdb keeps only in-frame clonotypes and omits some of them. The sample includes about 70,000 clones, about 89% of them seen just once. Sequencing used peripheral blood. All receptors come from a man aged 45 to 65 with active COVID-19. CDR3s include the opening cysteine and the closing phenylalanine or tryptophan. The D gene is left open where the match is weak. Clone size is not always given. Where it is, it says once, few, many or a class for expanded clones.

NA | TRBJ2-6 | NA | TRBV25-1 | TGTGCCAGCAGTGCCTTGGACTCTCTTCATGCTGGGGCCAACGTCCTGACTTTC | CASSALDSLHAGANVLTF
NA | TRBJ1-3 | NA | TRBV6-2/TRBV6-3 | TGTGCCAGCAGTTTCACTCGTCACCCTGGAAACACCATATATTTT | CASSFTRHPGNTIYF
NA | TRBJ1-2 | TRBD1 | TRBV7-9 | TGTGCCAGCAGCGAAAGGGACAGGGGAAACTATGGCTACACCTTC | CASSERDRGNYGYTF
NA | TRBJ1-1 | NA | TRBV5-4 | TGTGCCAGCAGCTTGGGGAGGGGCTCGAACACTGAAGCTTTCTTT | CASSLGRGSNTEAFF
NA | TRBJ2-2 | NA | TRBV7-6 | TGTGCCAGCAGCCCTTGGGGCGCCACCGGGGAGCTGTTTTTT | CASSPWGATGELFF
NA | TRBJ2-2 | TRBD2 | TRBV6-1 | TGTGCCAGCAGTGAAGCGCGGGGGGCCGGGGAGCTGTTTTTT | CASSEARGAGELFF
NA | TRBJ1-1 | NA | TRBV28 | TGTGCCAGCAGTTCTGGGGGCCTCACTGAAGCTTTCTTT | CASSSGGLTEAFF
once | TRBJ1-1 | NA | TRBV6-2/TRBV6-3 | TGTGCCAGCAGCCTCCCGGCAGGGGCCACTGAAGCTTTCTTT | CASSLPAGATEAFF
NA | TRBJ2-7 | TRBD2 | TRBV20-1 | TGCAGTGCTAGTGGGAGCACAAGCGGGAGTAATAACGAGCAGTACTTC | CSASGSTSGSNNEQYF
NA | TRBJ1-1 | NA | TRBV15 | TGTGCCACCAGCAGAGGAGTTGACACTGAAGCTTTCTTT | CATSRGVDTEAFF
NA | TRBJ1-2 | NA | TRBV20-1 | TGCAGTGCAAGTGCCACAGGGCTAGCCCGACTCTATGGCTACACCTTC | CSASATGLARLYGYTF
NA | TRBJ1-1 | TRBD1 | TRBV7-2 | TGTGCCAGCAGCTCCGACAGGGGAGGCTACGGACGGACTGAAGCTTTCTTT | CASSSDRGGYGRTEAFF
few | TRBJ2-7 | TRBD2 | TRBV5-1 | TGCGCCAGCAGCCCCGGGGGGGGGATAGTTGGCGAGCAGTACTTC | CASSPGGGIVGEQYF
NA | TRBJ2-1 | TRBD2 | TRBV29-1 | TGCAGCGTTGCTCCCCGACTAGCGGGAGTGCACAATGAGCAGTTCTTC | CSVAPRLAGVHNEQFF
once | TRBJ2-7 | NA | TRBV12-3/TRBV12-4 | TGTGCCAGCAGTTCAACCGGGGTATACGAGCAGTACTTC | CASSSTGVYEQYF
NA | TRBJ2-7 | TRBD2 | TRBV2 | TGTGCCAGCAGTGGGGGGACTAGCGGGATCCACGAGCAGTACTTC | CASSGGTSGIHEQYF
NA | TRBJ1-1 | NA | TRBV7-2 | TGTGCCAGCAGCTTAGTCAGGACAACTGAAGCTTTCTTT | CASSLVRTTEAFF
NA | TRBJ2-5 | TRBD2 | TRBV19 | TGTGCCAGTAGTCTCGGAGGACTAGCGCAAGAGACCCAGTACTTC | CASSLGGLAQETQYF
NA | TRBJ2-2 | TRBD1 | TRBV25-1 | TGTGCCAGCAGCCCCTGGACAGGGGGAACCGGGGAGCTGTTTTTT | CASSPWTGGTGELFF
NA | TRBJ2-1 | NA | TRBV4-3 | TGCGCCAGCAGCCAAGTAAGAAACAGTTACAATGAGCAGTTCTTC | CASSQVRNSYNEQFF
NA | TRBJ2-3 | TRBD2 | TRBV7-3 | TGTGCCAGCAGCTTTTCGGGAGCGGGGGGAGATACGCAGTATTTT | CASSFSGAGGDTQYF
NA | TRBJ2-1 | NA | TRBV20-1 | TGCAGTGCTAGAAATCTAGGTGAGCAGTTCTTC | CSARNLGEQFF
NA | TRBJ1-1 | TRBD1 | TRBV6-2/TRBV6-3 | TGTGCCAGCAGTCTTCTGGGGACAGGGGTAACTGAAGCTTTCTTT | CASSLLGTGVTEAFF